These 23 T cell receptor beta chains came from one sample sequenced in a study of response to subunit inactivated influenza vaccine (dated by TCRdb to 2017 to 2018). The library was produced with RT-PCR. For sequencing, an Illumina HiSeq 2500 was employed. The public reads were reprocessed in TCRdb via fastp at Q25 and MiXCR, keeping in-frame beta chains. CDR3 protein sequences are deduplicated, and each keeps its most common genes and DNA. Present in this sample are about 240,000 distinct CDR3 sequences, 10% to 15% of which were seen just once. Together, the top ten hold approximately 7.8% of the sample. The sequences come from non-naive T cells sorted from PBMCs, collected 14 to 15 days before vaccination. What this sample's cell subset or site label stands for: memory T cell fraction. These receptors came from a man aged 50-59 years who received an inactivated influenza vaccine. Donor details come from another sample of the same person, matched by shared clones.

There are a few counts of this clonotype. V is TRBV20-1 and J is TRBJ2-7, with 7 bases aligning to TRBD1. Germline CDR1 and CDR2: DFQATT and SNEGSKA (reference sequence). With 4 bases clipped from V and 0 bases from J, the junction kept 3 bases outside the gene matches. The CDR3 loop spans 13 amino acids. CDR3 coding DNA: TGCAGTGCTAAGGACAGGCACTCCTACGAGCAGTACTTC. As protein: CSAKDRHSYEQYF.

Ten or more counts support this clonotype. The chain carries TRBV7-2 and TRBJ2-1; D perhaps matches TRBD2 (7 bases). Per the germline V gene, CDR1 is SGHTA and CDR2 is FQGNSA. V was shortened by 8 bases and J by 8 bases, with 13 bases between the two germline ends. The CDR3 is 12 amino acids. This CDR3 is CASATGGDEQFF. The DNA for the CDR3 is TGTGCCAGCGCCACGGGGGGCGATGAGCAGTTCTTC.

This clonotype has ten or more counts. The chain combines TRBV6-1 with TRBJ1-6, with D unresolved. This CDR3 has 13 residues. Trimming took off 6 bases at V and 9 bases at J, with 12 bases between the two ends. CDR1 is MNHNS and CDR2 is SASEGT in the germline V gene. The CDR3 here is CASRLNLGSPLHF. The CDR3 DNA reads as TGTGCCAGCAGACTAAATCTGGGTTCACCCCTCCACTTT.

This clonotype was counted at least ten times. The J gene is TRBJ1-1, the V gene TRBV6-2 or TRBV6-3; possible D gene TRBD1, 6 bases. Germline CDR1 and CDR2: MNHEY and SVGEGT. Trimming took 6 bases from V and 5 from J, leaving 7 bases between them. This CDR3 spans 11 amino acids. CDR3 coding DNA: TGTGCCAGCAGGCAGGGGACTGAAGCTTTCTTT. Protein sequence: CASRQGTEAFF.

The CDR3 region has the DNA TGCAGTGCTAACTTAGCGGGCAGAACCCAGTACTTC. Residues: CSANLAGRTQYF. The rearrangement joins TRBV20-1 to TRBJ2-5; 7 nucleotides align to TRBD2. The V segment lost 4 bases and the J segment 8 bases; nucleotides outside the gene matches: 7. The CDR3 runs 12 residues. Germline-derived CDR1 and CDR2 are DFQATT and SNEGSKA (reference sequence).

This clonotype was picked up many times. This chain uses TRBV7-2 with TRBJ1-1; D is unclear. In germline, CDR1 is SGHTA, CDR2 FQGNSA. V gave up 5 bases and J gave up 1 base, with 14 bases separating them. CDR3 length: 15 residues. CDR3 bases: TGTGCCAGCAGCCTAGGACCGGTGGGGAACACTGAAGCTTTCTTT. This encodes CASSLGPVGNTEAFF.

This clonotype was picked up many times. The chain couples TRBV4-2 to TRBJ2-1, with 10 bases aligning to TRBD2. Germline lookup yields CDR1 LGHNA and CDR2 YNFKEQ. V trimming: 0 bases; J trimming: 0 bases; junction bases outside the gene matches: 11. The length of the CDR3 is 20 residues. The CDR3, as DNA: TGTGCCAGCAGCCAAGATTTGGCTAGCGGGGGAGCGAGCTCCTACAATGAGCAGTTCTTC. Protein product: CASSQDLASGGASSYNEQFF.

This clonotype was observed many times. V gene TRBV6-2 or TRBV6-3 combines with J gene TRBJ1-2, with D hard to call. Trimming pared 6 bases from V and 3 bases from J, leaving 17 bases between. The CDR3 totals 15 residues. Germline V gene data show CDR1 as MNHEY and CDR2 as SVGEGT. CDR3 bases: TGTGCCAGCAGCTACCTCCAGGTCGAGGACTATGGCTACACCTTC. Its translation: CASSYLQVEDYGYTF.

This chain connects TRBV20-1 to TRBJ1-5; TRBD1 is a possible D gene (5 bases). The CDR3 totals 13 residues. Germline CDR1 DFQATT, CDR2 SNEGSKA (reference sequence). Trimming removed 3 bases from V and 4 bases from J, with 10 bases in between. The DNA for the CDR3 is TGCAGTGCTAGCGCGGACACGAATCAGCCCCAGCATTTT. It yields the protein CSASADTNQPQHF.

Many counts were recorded for this clonotype. The V and J genes are TRBV29-1 and TRBJ2-1; 9 bases are a match to TRBD2. This CDR3 has 17 residues. V dropped 4 bases and J dropped 5; count of bases not matched to a gene: 15. CDR1 SQVTM and CDR2 ANQGSEA come from the germline V gene. CDR3 in amino acids: CSVGFGGGAIQNNEQFF. CDR3 nucleotides: TGCAGCGTTGGATTCGGCGGGGGGGCGATACAAAACAATGAGCAGTTCTTC.

Only a few counts were recorded for this clonotype. The rearrangement joins TRBV7-2 to TRBJ2-1; a possible D gene is TRBD1 (6 bases). The CDR3 extends over 14 amino acids. V lost 6 bases, J lost 2 bases, and 11 bases lay in between. The germline V gene encodes CDR1 SGHTA and CDR2 FQGNSA. The CDR3 here is CASRLGGAYNEQFF. The CDR3 nucleotides read TGTGCCAGCAGGCTAGGGGGAGCCTACAATGAGCAGTTCTTC.

CDR3 bases: TGTGCCAGCAGCTTAAGGGAGGTAACCGGGGAGCTGTTTTTT. As protein: CASSLREVTGELFF. V usage is TRBV7-9 and J usage is TRBJ2-2; perhaps TRBD2 as D (6 bases). The CDR3 loop spans 14 amino acids. Germline V CDR1 and CDR2: SEHNR, FQNEAQ (reference sequence). V was shortened by 2 bases and J by 5 bases, with 9 bases between the two germline ends.

This clonotype was observed a few times. The genes are TRBV19 and TRBJ1-6; D is possibly TRBD1 (5 bases). Germline V gene lookup returns CDR1 LNHDA and CDR2 SQIVND (reference sequence). CDR3 length: 14 amino acids. Trimming shortened V by 4 bases and J by 8 bases, and 12 bases separated the two germline ends. Here the CDR3 reads CASSTTGGDSPLHF. In nucleotides, the CDR3 is TGTGCCAGTAGTACAACAGGAGGCGATTCACCCCTCCACTTT.

This chain links TRBV5-1 with TRBJ2-7, with TRBD1 matching 8 bases. V dropped 0 bases and J dropped 5; count of bases not matched to a gene: 4. The germline V gene has CDR1 SGHRS and CDR2 YFSETQ. The CDR3 spans 14 residues. The CDR3: CASSLAGGGHEQYF. The CDR3 DNA reads as TGCGCCAGCAGCTTGGCAGGGGGCGGCCACGAGCAGTACTTC.

This chain connects TRBV6-1 to TRBJ2-5; weak D call: TRBD2 (6 bases). Germline V lookup: CDR1 MNHNS, CDR2 SASEGT. The V gene lost 6 bases and the J gene lost 1 base, with 15 bases spanning the gap. The CDR3 loop spans 15 amino acids. CDR3 bases: TGTGCCAGCAGGCTTACCGGGAGAAGCCAAGAGACCCAGTACTTC. This gives the protein CASRLTGRSQETQYF.

The chain is built from TRBV24-1 and TRBJ2-5; TRBD1 or TRBD2 may be the D gene (6 bases each). V lost 4 bases to trimming and J lost 0 bases, with 17 bases between them. The CDR3 is 17 residues long. The germline V gene has CDR1 KGHDR and CDR2 SFDVKD. The CDR3, as DNA: TGTGCCACCAGTGACAACTACCAGGGGAGGTACCAAGAGACCCAGTACTTC. Encoded protein: CATSDNYQGRYQETQYF.

In this sample, this clonotype turned up many times. This rearrangement joins TRBV11-2 to TRBJ2-5; 9 bases agree with TRBD1. The V and J ends lost 6 bases and 5 bases, in that order; junction bases with no gene match: 10. The CDR3 is 15 residues long. Germline lookup yields CDR1 SGHAT and CDR2 FQNNGV. CDR3 amino acids: CASRNPYRGRETQYF. The CDR3, as DNA: TGTGCCAGCAGGAATCCCTACAGGGGGCGGGAGACCCAGTACTTC.

The sample holds a few counts of this clonotype. The chain couples TRBV5-1 to TRBJ1-6; TRBD1 might be the D (6 bases). Trimming shortened V by 5 bases and J by 7 bases, and 13 bases separated the two germline ends. Germline assignment: CDR1 SGHRS and CDR2 YFSETQ. The CDR3 consists of 14 residues. The CDR3 spells CASRPQGDNSPLHF. DNA for the CDR3: TGCGCCAGCAGGCCACAGGGCGACAATTCACCCCTCCACTTT.

This clonotype has more than one count but fewer than ten. The chain has TRBV28 and TRBJ1-1; D gene uncertain. CDR3 length equals 12 residues. V was clipped by 7 bases and J by 1 base, with 7 bases between them. Germline lookup yields CDR1 MDHEN and CDR2 SYDVKM. CDR3 DNA: TGTGCCAGCACATTGAGGAACACTGAAGCTTTCTTT. Translating gives CASTLRNTEAFF.

This clonotype was counted only a few times. This chain uses TRBV12-3 or TRBV12-4 with TRBJ2-6; D gene uncertain. CDR3 length equals 16 residues. Trimming left V 5 bases short and J 5 bases short, with 16 bases between. The CDR3 protein is CASSAPGPLRANVLTF. CDR3 sequence (DNA): TGTGCCAGCAGTGCCCCGGGCCCTTTGCGGGCCAACGTCCTGACTTTC.

This clonotype was seen once. The rearrangement uses TRBV7-2 and TRBJ2-1; D is uncertain. Trimming left V 5 bases short and J 5 bases short, with 13 bases between. Germline V gene data show CDR1 as SGHTA and CDR2 as FQGNSA. This CDR3 is built from 14 residues. The CDR3 is CASSPRPGHNEQFF. The CDR3 DNA sequence: TGTGCCAGCAGCCCACGCCCTGGACACAATGAGCAGTTCTTC.

The rearrangement joins TRBV7-7 to TRBJ2-2; 11 positions agree with TRBD1. V shed 3 bases and J 4 bases; nucleotides not matched to a gene: 1. Germline CDR1 is SSHAT and CDR2 is FNYEAQ (reference sequence). The CDR3 totals 15 residues. The CDR3 is CASSLGQGGTGELFF. CDR3 nucleotides: TGTGCCAGCAGCTTGGGACAGGGGGGCACCGGGGAGCTGTTTTTT.

The rearrangement links TRBV9 to TRBJ2-2; 12 bases are a match to TRBD2. J gave up 0 bases and V 0 bases, and 3 bases lay outside the gene matches. CDR3 length: 18 amino acids. CDR1 SGDLS and CDR2 YYNGEE come from the germline V gene. The CDR3 here is CASSVGWTSGANTGELFF. In DNA form, the CDR3 reads TGTGCCAGCAGCGTAGGTTGGACTAGCGGGGCGAACACCGGGGAGCTGTTTTTT.